This passage covers 12 T cell receptor beta chains from one sample sequenced in a study of T cell changes during pregnancy in multiple sclerosis. The data were produced by immunoSEQ multiplex PCR, yet TCRdb's version contains in-frame clones alone and is incomplete. The data hold around 100,000 clones, with approximately 90% observed a single time. This material consisted of peripheral blood, taken after pregnancy. The receptors come from a female donor with multiple sclerosis, enrolled in a pregnancy study.

CDR3: CASSEQGGITEAFF. The DNA for the CDR3 is TGTGCCAGCAGTGAACAGGGTGGAATAACTGAAGCTTTCTTT. This chain links TRBV6-5 with TRBJ1-1; weak D call: TRBD1 (6 bases). The CDR3 consists of 14 residues. The germline CDR1 and CDR2 sequences are MNHEY and SVGAGI. V was shortened by 5 bases and J by 5 bases, with 15 bases between the two germline ends.

This clone was picked up one time. This chain uses TRBV19 with TRBJ2-2; no clear D. V was pared by 6 bases and J by 1 base, with 9 bases between. CDR1 and CDR2 from the germline V gene are LNHDA and SQIVND (reference sequence). CDR3 length equals 14 residues. CDR3 DNA sequence: TGTGCCAGTAGCGCCACTGGGAACACCGGGGAGCTGTTTTTT. This translates into CASSATGNTGELFF.

This rearrangement joins TRBV6-6 to TRBJ2-1, with D perhaps TRBD1 (5 bases). The CDR3 is 13 residues long. Germline loops: CDR1 MNHNY, CDR2 SVGAGI (reference sequence). V shed 4 bases and J shed 4 bases, with 8 bases lying between them. CDR3 bases: TGTGCCAGCAGTTGGACAAATTACAATGAGCAGTTCTTC. Residues: CASSWTNYNEQFF.

V and J are TRBV7-9 and TRBJ2-7, with 7 bases that match TRBD1. Germline lookup yields CDR1 SEHNR and CDR2 FQNEAQ (reference sequence). This CDR3 has 17 amino acids. The J segment lost 3 bases and the V segment lost 2 bases, leaving 13 bases of the junction unmatched. CDR3 sequence reads: CASSLNSQGQSLYEQYF. CDR3 in DNA: TGTGCCAGCAGCTTAAATTCTCAGGGACAGAGTCTCTACGAGCAGTACTTC.

This chain joins TRBV5-4 and TRBJ2-3; D is perhaps TRBD2 (7 bases). CDR1 and CDR2 from the germline V gene are SGHNT and YYREEE (reference sequence). The CDR3 consists of 16 residues. Trimming removed 0 bases from V and 4 bases from J, with 15 bases in between. The CDR3 reads CASSLAGGLRADTQYF. The CDR3 DNA follows: TGTGCCAGCAGCTTGGCGGGGGGCCTGAGGGCAGATACGCAGTATTTT.

V usage is TRBV27 and J usage is TRBJ2-1, with 7 bases that match TRBD2. V lost 2 bases, J lost 2 bases, and 0 bases stayed unmatched. The CDR3 is made up of 14 amino acids. Germline V CDR1 and CDR2: MNHEY, SMNVEV (reference sequence). CDR3 nucleotides: TGTGCCAGCAGTTTAGGGGGGGCCTACAATGAGCAGTTCTTC. Protein sequence: CASSLGGAYNEQFF.

The CDR3 nucleotides are TGTGCCAGCAGTGGGCAGGGTAGCACTGAAGCTTTCTTT. The encoded protein is CASSGQGSTEAFF. The chain is built from TRBV2 and TRBJ1-1; tentative D call: TRBD1 (5 bases). Germline CDR1 reads SNHLY; CDR2 reads FYNNEI. This CDR3 is built from 13 residues. V was cut by 4 bases and J by 4 bases, with 10 bases left in between.

The chain couples TRBV29-1 to TRBJ2-3; TRBD2 agrees at 9 bases. V lost 6 bases and J lost 10; bases outside the gene matches: 8. CDR3 size: 12 residues. Per germline, CDR1 SQVTM and CDR2 ANQGSEA. Written as DNA, the CDR3 is TGCAGCGTCGCCTTAGCGGGGGTGGCGCAGTATTTT. Residues: CSVALAGVAQYF.

The chain has TRBV6-1 and TRBJ2-2, with D perhaps matching TRBD2 (5 bases). Trimming left V 4 bases short and J 6 bases short, with 12 bases between. This CDR3 is 14 amino acids long. The germline V gene encodes CDR1 MNHNS and CDR2 SASEGT. This chain's CDR3 is CASSGLASAGELFF. CDR3 bases: TGTGCCAGCAGTGGGCTAGCTAGTGCCGGGGAGCTGTTTTTT.

This chain joins TRBV11-2 and TRBJ2-1, with 7 bases identical to TRBD2. The CDR3 runs to 15 residues. The V segment lost 3 bases and the J segment 4 bases; nucleotides outside the gene matches: 6. The germline V gene encodes CDR1 SGHAT and CDR2 FQNNGV. CDR3 amino acids: CASSLGGGRYNEQFF. CDR3 DNA: TGTGCCAGCAGCTTGGGCGGGGGTCGATACAATGAGCAGTTCTTC.

The V gene is TRBV5-1, the J gene TRBJ1-1, with D unresolved. This CDR3 has 14 residues. V gave up 1 base and J gave up 1 base, with 8 bases separating them. Germline V gene sequence: CDR1 SGHRS, CDR2 YFSETQ. The CDR3 DNA reads as TGCGCCAGCAGCTTGTTGGCGGGGAACACTGAAGCTTTCTTT. Its translation: CASSLLAGNTEAFF.

The rearrangement joins TRBV11-1 to TRBJ2-1, with 8 bases that match TRBD2. With V trimmed by 2 bases and J by 2 bases, 5 bases remained unmatched. The germline V gene encodes CDR1 SGHAT and CDR2 FQDESV (reference sequence). The CDR3 has 16 amino acids. Here the CDR3 reads CASSLMGGGPYNEQFF. CDR3 DNA sequence: TGTGCCAGCAGCTTAATGGGCGGGGGGCCCTACAATGAGCAGTTCTTC.